This is a list of T cell receptor beta chains from one sample in a study of Graves' ophthalmopathy and Graves' hyperthyroidism. TCRdb passed the multiplex PCR reads through MiXCR, listing each CDR3 protein once. The sample lists around 520,000 distinct CDR3 sequences; just under 40% were seen once. The specimen was peripheral blood or thyroid tissue (not recorded which). These receptors came from an adult man with Graves' hyperthyroidism. The CDR3 runs from the conserved cysteine through the conserved F or W. D genes are given only for firm matches. Only some rows state a clone size, as once, few, many or a class for expanded clones.

D: .
size: .
V: TRBV18
J: TRBJ2-5
DNA: TGTGCCAGCTCACCACCACCGGGTGACAAAGAGACCCAGTACTTC
CDR3: CASSPPPGDKETQYF

D: TRBD1
size: many
V: TRBV7-9
J: TRBJ1-1
DNA: TGTGCCAGCAGCTTAGATGGGGGGACAGAGAACACTGAAGCTTTCTTT
CDR3: CASSLDGGTENTEAFF

D: TRBD2
size: few
V: TRBV11-2
J: TRBJ2-7
DNA: TGTGCCAGCAGCCCAATCAGCGGGGGTGACGAGCAGTACTTC
CDR3: CASSPISGGDEQYF

D: TRBD1
size: many
V: TRBV28
J: TRBJ1-6
DNA: TGTGCCAGCAGTTTATTGACAGGGAATAATTCACCCCTCCACTTT
CDR3: CASSLLTGNNSPLHF

D: .
size: few
V: TRBV7-8
J: TRBJ2-3
DNA: TGTGCCAGCAGCTTAGATCAGGGAATAGATACGCAGTATTTT
CDR3: CASSLDQGIDTQYF

D: .
size: many
V: TRBV20-1
J: TRBJ1-5
DNA: TGCAGTGCTTCGAGGAGGGAACAGCCCCAGCATTTT
CDR3: CSASRREQPQHF

D: TRBD2
size: .
V: TRBV20-1
J: TRBJ2-7
DNA: TGCAGTGCTAGCAAAGCTGGGGGACTAGGCTACGAGCAGTACTTC
CDR3: CSASKAGGLGYEQYF

D: .
size: many
V: TRBV20-1
J: TRBJ1-6
DNA: TGCAGTGCTAGAGACGCAGACAGTCTTCGAACTAATTCACCCCTCCACTTT
CDR3: CSARDADSLRTNSPLHF

D: .
size: .
V: TRBV29-1
J: TRBJ1-2
DNA: TGCAGCTTGGAACCGAGGGTGCCTAACTATGGCTACACCTTC
CDR3: CSLEPRVPNYGYTF

D: .
size: many
V: TRBV7-2
J: TRBJ1-5
DNA: TGTGCCAGCAGCTTGGACGGATCTAGCAATCAGCCCCAGCATTTT
CDR3: CASSLDGSSNQPQHF

D: TRBD1
size: few
V: TRBV25-1
J: TRBJ2-3
DNA: TGTGCCAGCAGTTTACAGGGGGATTCAGATACGCAGTATTTT
CDR3: CASSLQGDSDTQYF

D: .
size: .
V: TRBV25-1
J: TRBJ1-1
DNA: TGTGCCAGCAGTGCTAGAAAGGATACGAACACTGAAGCTTTCTTT
CDR3: CASSARKDTNTEAFF

D: .
size: many
V: TRBV20-1
J: TRBJ1-2
DNA: TGCAGTGCTAGAGATAACCCATTTGGGGGCTACACCTTC
CDR3: CSARDNPFGGYTF

D: .
size: .
V: TRBV11-1
J: TRBJ2-7
DNA: TGTGCCAGCGTTGAACAAACAGAGTACGAGCAGTACTTC
CDR3: CASVEQTEYEQYF

D: .
size: many
V: TRBV29-1
J: TRBJ1-1
DNA: TGCACCACCTCTCTGACTACCAACACTGAAGCTTTCTTT
CDR3: CTTSLTTNTEAFF

D: .
size: many
V: TRBV7-9
J: TRBJ1-1
DNA: TGTGCCAGCAGCTTAACGGGAATCGAAGCTTTCTTT
CDR3: CASSLTGIEAFF

D: .
size: .
V: TRBV5-1
J: TRBJ2-2
DNA: TGTGCCAGCAGCGTCGACGAATATGGCACCGGGGAGCTGTTTTTT
CDR3: CASSVDEYGTGELFF

D: .
size: .
V: TRBV29-1
J: TRBJ2-7
DNA: TGCAGCGTTGAAGCCGCAGCTTACAATGAGCAGTACTTC
CDR3: CSVEAAAYNEQYF

D: TRBD2
size: .
V: TRBV7-3
J: TRBJ2-1
DNA: TGTGCCAGCAGCTTAGGCGGGGGGGCTTACAATGAGCAGTTCTTC
CDR3: CASSLGGGAYNEQFF

D: .
size: few
V: TRBV10-3
J: TRBJ2-1
DNA: TGTGCCATCAGTGCAGGTAATGAGCAGTTCTTC
CDR3: CAISAGNEQFF

D: TRBD1
size: few
V: TRBV10-3
J: TRBJ2-1
DNA: TGTGCCATCAGTGAAACCGGGACAGGGGGCAATGAGCAGTTCTTC
CDR3: CAISETGTGGNEQFF

D: TRBD1
size: .
V: TRBV6-5
J: TRBJ1-4
DNA: TGTGCCAGCAGTGGGACAGGGGCACCCGTTAATGAAAAACTGTTTTTT
CDR3: CASSGTGAPVNEKLFF

D: .
size: .
V: TRBV29-1
J: TRBJ1-1
DNA: TGCAGCCAAGAGCCAGCTTACACTGAAGCTTTCTTT
CDR3: CSQEPAYTEAFF

D: TRBD1
size: many
V: TRBV29-1
J: TRBJ2-7
DNA: TGCAGCGTTTCGGGACAGGGACACTACGAGCAGTACTTC
CDR3: CSVSGQGHYEQYF

D: TRBD1
size: .
V: TRBV10-3
J: TRBJ2-2
DNA: TGTGCCATCAGTGAAACGACAGGGCGTACCGGGGAGCTGTTTTTT
CDR3: CAISETTGRTGELFF

D: .
size: many
V: TRBV12-3/TRBV12-4
J: TRBJ1-4
DNA: TGTGCCAGCAGTAACCGGGAGTATGAAAAACTGTTTTTT
CDR3: CASSNREYEKLFF

D: .
size: few
V: TRBV12-5
J: TRBJ1-1
DNA: TGTGCTAGTGGTTTGGTTCCCCTAATGACTGAAGCTTTCTTT
CDR3: CASGLVPLMTEAFF

D: TRBD1
size: many
V: TRBV7-9
J: TRBJ1-5
DNA: TGTGCCAGCAGCGGGCCGGGACAGGACAACAATCAGCCCCAGCATTTT
CDR3: CASSGPGQDNNQPQHF